The rows below give T cell receptor beta chains drawn from one sample of a study of T cell repertoires in cytomegalovirus infection. TCRdb re-derived calls from the reads in MiXCR, one entry per CDR3 protein. The data hold fewer than 300,000 distinct CDR3 sequences, with more than 20% observed a single time. The specimen was PBMCs. The receptors here all came from a human donor in good health (CMV status not recorded). Some clones in this sample may be carry-over from other donors' samples. The CDR3 runs from the conserved cysteine through the conserved F or W. Fields, in order: J gene, D gene, V gene, clone size, CDR3 protein, CDR3 DNA. A D gene is named only where the DNA matches it firmly. Clone sizes are given selectively: once, few, many, or a class where the clone is expanded.

TRBJ1-5 TRBD1 TRBV6-6 few CASSRQGADGNQPQHF TGTGCCAGCAGCAGACAGGGGGCGGATGGCAATCAGCCCCAGCATTTT
TRBJ1-2 TRBD1 TRBV7-2 many CASSPGTEYGYTF TGTGCCAGCAGCCCCGGGACAGAATATGGCTACACCTTC
TRBJ1-1 NA TRBV29-1 NA CSTRDDPLVEAFF TGCAGCACCCGGGACGACCCTTTGGTTGAAGCTTTCTTT
TRBJ1-1 NA TRBV4-3 NA CASSPGGGF TGCGCCAGCAGCCCCGGGGGGGGATTT
TRBJ1-1 NA TRBV5-6 NA CASSAGQREAFF TGTGCCAGCAGCGCAGGACAGCGAGAAGCTTTCTTT
TRBJ2-1 NA TRBV28 few CATTSSYNEQFF TGTGCCACCACTAGCAGCTACAATGAGCAGTTCTTC
TRBJ2-2 TRBD2 TRBV7-2 many CASSLVLAGASGELFF TGTGCCAGCAGCTTAGTCTTAGCGGGAGCCTCCGGGGAGCTGTTTTTT
TRBJ2-1 NA TRBV19 NA CASTTVGALDEQFF TGTGCCAGTACGACAGTGGGGGCTCTCGATGAGCAGTTCTTC
TRBJ2-7 NA TRBV5-1 few CASSLPTGRISYEQYF TGCGCCAGCAGCTTGCCCACGGGACGGATTTCCTACGAGCAGTACTTC
TRBJ2-3 NA TRBV19 few CASRSPGLGTDTQYF TGTGCCAGTAGGTCACCGGGACTTGGCACAGATACGCAGTATTTT
TRBJ2-3 NA TRBV11-2 NA CASSLVLDDTQYF TGTGCCAGCAGCTTAGTCCTCGACGATACGCAGTATTTT
TRBJ2-2 TRBD1 TRBV7-9 few CASSSSSRDRGNTGELFF TGTGCCAGCAGCTCGTCGAGTCGCGACAGGGGGAACACCGGGGAGCTGTTTTTT
TRBJ1-1 NA TRBV5-1 few CASSFRTIRGGEAFF TGCGCCAGCAGCTTTCGGACAATTCGAGGCGGTGAAGCTTTCTTT
TRBJ1-1 TRBD1 TRBV7-9 few CASSPGQGRLAFF TGTGCCAGCAGCCCAGGACAGGGGAGGTTAGCTTTCTTT
TRBJ1-5 NA TRBV6-1 NA CASSEAHDYQPQHF TGTGCCAGCAGTGAAGCGCACGACTATCAGCCCCAGCATTTT
TRBJ2-2 NA TRBV11-2 many CASSPRTTYTGELFF TGTGCCAGCAGCCCCAGGACTACCTACACCGGGGAGCTGTTTTTT
TRBJ1-2 NA TRBV7-2 many CASSPYGFDGYTF TGTGCCAGCAGCCCGTACGGATTTGATGGCTACACCTTC
TRBJ2-1 NA TRBV7-9 NA CASRSVTANEQFF TGTGCCAGCAGGTCCGTGACGGCCAATGAGCAGTTCTTC
TRBJ2-3 NA TRBV29-1 NA CSVGYDSTDTQYF TGCAGCGTGGGTTATGACAGCACAGATACGCAGTATTTT
TRBJ2-5 NA TRBV20-1 few CSAKRTGQETQYF TGCAGTGCTAAAAGGACTGGTCAAGAGACCCAGTACTTC
TRBJ1-2 NA TRBV4-1 NA CASSQASVGNYTF TGTGCCAGCAGCCAGGCCTCGGTGGGGAACTACACCTTC
TRBJ2-1 NA TRBV20-1 once CSATGLQGNEQFF TGCAGTGCTACGGGACTACAGGGGAATGAGCAGTTCTTC
TRBJ1-1 TRBD1 TRBV7-2 many CASSQDRVNTEAFF TGTGCCAGCAGCCAGGACAGGGTGAACACTGAAGCTTTCTTT
TRBJ2-5 NA TRBV20-1 NA CSASVQETQYF TGCAGTGCTAGTGTACAAGAGACCCAGTACTTC
TRBJ1-2 TRBD1 TRBV2 many CASKGMTGVNYGYTF TGTGCCAGCAAAGGGATGACAGGGGTTAACTATGGCTACACCTTC
TRBJ2-2 NA TRBV9 NA CASSVAPGSTGELFF TGTGCCAGCAGCGTAGCTCCAGGGTCTACCGGGGAGCTGTTTTTT
TRBJ2-3 NA TRBV29-1 few CSVNTPGTTQYF TGCAGCGTCAACACCCCCGGGACTACGCAGTATTTT
TRBJ2-1 TRBD2 TRBV19 few CASKELANNNEQFF TGTGCCAGTAAGGAACTAGCGAACAACAATGAGCAGTTCTTC
TRBJ1-1 NA TRBV19 few CASSIWQGKAEAFF TGTGCCAGTAGTATTTGGCAGGGAAAAGCTGAAGCTTTCTTT
TRBJ1-1 NA TRBV7-3 few CASSLMAAGNTEAFF TGTGCCAGCAGCTTAATGGCGGCAGGGAACACTGAAGCTTTCTTT
TRBJ1-1 NA TRBV6-1 few CASSTAYTEAFF TGTGCCAGCTCTACAGCCTACACTGAAGCTTTCTTT
TRBJ2-3 TRBD2 TRBV29-1 once CSVELAGTSTDTQYF TGCAGCGTTGAACTAGCGGGAACAAGCACAGATACGCAGTATTTT
TRBJ2-5 NA TRBV20-1 few CSAQGGRGYQETQYF TGCAGTGCTCAAGGCGGCAGGGGATACCAAGAGACCCAGTACTTC
TRBJ2-1 NA TRBV5-1 NA CASSLYAPVSSYNEQFF TGCGCCAGCAGCTTATACGCCCCAGTGAGTTCCTACAATGAGCAGTTCTTC
TRBJ1-1 NA TRBV12-5 NA CASGLGWTEAFF TGTGCTAGTGGTTTGGGTTGGACTGAAGCTTTCTTT
TRBJ2-7 TRBD2 TRBV7-2 few CASSPKRENYEQYF TGTGCCAGCAGCCCAAAGCGGGAGAACTACGAGCAGTACTTC
TRBJ2-2 TRBD1 TRBV12-3/TRBV12-4 few CASSWDRGNTGELFF TGTGCCAGCAGCTGGGACAGGGGGAACACCGGGGAGCTGTTTTTT
TRBJ1-2 NA TRBV7-2 many CASSFKMEYGYTF TGTGCCAGCAGCTTTAAAATGGAATATGGCTACACCTTC
TRBJ2-7 TRBD2 TRBV6-6 NA CASKLAGYYEQYF TGTGCCAGCAAGCTAGCGGGATATTACGAGCAGTACTTC
TRBJ1-5 TRBD1 TRBV7-2 NA CASSPGTGGFQPQHF TGTGCCAGCAGCCCCGGGACAGGGGGATTTCAGCCCCAGCATTTT
TRBJ1-2 TRBD1 TRBV7-2 many CASSPDRTYGYTF TGTGCCAGCAGTCCGGACAGGACCTATGGCTACACCTTC
TRBJ2-7 NA TRBV7-2 many CASSLRVGSEVGEQYF TGTGCCAGCAGCTTAAGGGTCGGGAGCGAGGTGGGTGAGCAGTACTTC
TRBJ2-6 NA TRBV12-3/TRBV12-4 NA CASISGGSGANVLTF TGTGCCAGCATTTCGGGCGGCTCTGGGGCCAACGTCCTGACTTTC
TRBJ2-5 NA TRBV2 NA CASIRGFQETQYF TGTGCCAGCATCCGGGGGTTCCAAGAGACCCAGTACTTC
TRBJ2-5 NA TRBV11-2 many CASSTMGAGTQYF TGTGCCAGCAGCACCATGGGGGCCGGGACCCAGTACTTC
TRBJ2-1 NA TRBV6-6 NA CASSPRVGVIYNEQFF TGTGCCAGCAGCCCACGGGTGGGAGTTATCTACAATGAGCAGTTCTTC
TRBJ1-1 NA TRBV28 many CASSLGLGVTEAFF TGTGCCAGCAGTTTAGGGTTAGGGGTCACTGAAGCTTTCTTT
TRBJ2-7 TRBD1 TRBV28 NA CASSPRGTGDYEQYF TGTGCCAGCAGCCCCCGGGGGACAGGGGACTACGAGCAGTACTTC
TRBJ1-1 NA TRBV20-1 many CSADPGLNTEAFF TGCAGTGCTGACCCGGGCCTCAACACTGAAGCTTTCTTT
TRBJ1-3 NA TRBV7-2 many CASSSDRPRSGNTIYF TGTGCCAGCAGCTCGGACAGACCTCGCTCTGGAAACACCATATATTTT